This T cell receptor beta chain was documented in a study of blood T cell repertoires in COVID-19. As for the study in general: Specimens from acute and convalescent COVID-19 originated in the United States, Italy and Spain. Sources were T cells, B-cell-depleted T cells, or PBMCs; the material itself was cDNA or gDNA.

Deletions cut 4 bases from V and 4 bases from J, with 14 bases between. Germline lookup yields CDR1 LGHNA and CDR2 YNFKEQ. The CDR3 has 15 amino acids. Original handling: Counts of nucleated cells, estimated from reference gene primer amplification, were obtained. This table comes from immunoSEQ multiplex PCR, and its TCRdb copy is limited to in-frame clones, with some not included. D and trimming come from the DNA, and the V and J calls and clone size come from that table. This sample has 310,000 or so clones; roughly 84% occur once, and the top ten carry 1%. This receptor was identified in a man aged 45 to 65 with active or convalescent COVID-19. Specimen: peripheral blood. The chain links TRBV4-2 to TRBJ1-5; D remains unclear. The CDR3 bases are TGTGCCAGCAGCCCATCCCGGAGGGCAAATCAGCCCCAGCATTTT. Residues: CASSPSRRANQPQHF.